What follows describes a single T cell receptor (beta chain). The clone's antigen remains unknown. Base qualities are not provided; no much larger clone lies one nucleotide away. The data are from a study of OX40 agonist ivuxolimab in advanced cancers. Regarding the study in general: Ivuxolimab was a fully human IgG2 agonistic monoclonal antibody targeting the costimulatory receptor OX40 (CD134). Intravenous ivuxolimab was administered to patients every 2 weeks at six dose levels: 0.01, 0.1, 0.3, 1.5, 3 and 10 mg/kg. Of the roughly 51 patients in dose escalation, about 20 had hepatocellular carcinoma, approximately 15 had melanoma, 9 had renal cell carcinoma and 9 had head and neck cancer. The dose-escalation cohort was about 86% male with a mean age of about 60 years, ranging from roughly 23 to 90. Patients were allowed to have had prior anti-PD-1, anti-PD-L1 or anti-CTLA-4 therapy, and approximately 40% of the dose-escalation patients had been treated with checkpoint inhibitors. Partial responses occurred in three dose-escalation patients, of whom one had hepatocellular carcinoma and two had cutaneous melanoma. Peripheral TCRbeta sequencing aimed to test whether ivuxolimab altered TCR sequence diversity and caused clonal T-cell expansion. The paper covers the monotherapy dose-escalation part of the phase I ivuxolimab trial, which included N of about 50 patients.

Taken from the germline V gene (reference sequence), the CDR1 and CDR2 loops are SGHKS and YYEKEE. Trimming leaves V shorter by 4 bases and J shorter by 0 bases, with the junction holding 12 bases beyond the gene matches. The CDR3 has 18 amino acids, counting the end cysteine and phenylalanine. The entry retains the CDR3 DNA only, 54 bases that are in frame from base 1. To sequence the TCRbeta CDR3 region, genomic DNA was isolated from the sorted cells. The immunoSEQ Assay was used for sequencing of TCRbeta CDR3 regions. What TCRdb holds here is the immuneACCESS table cut down to in-frame rearrangements. Part of the clones is not present; checked against another copy, under half of the missing clones reflect an unresolved V gene, and the others are unexplained. In all, the sample holds about 53,000 clones, and roughly 84% of those were seen once. Clones ranked in the top ten supply roughly 1.5% of the sample.

The investigation overall reported the following: After ivuxolimab, CD8+ T cells had more expanded clones than CD4+ T cells on average. At doses of 0.1 to 3.0 mg/kg, clonal expansion of both CD4+ and CD8+ blood T cells was observed from baseline to week 6. Partial responders in the 0.1-3.0 mg/kg groups had among the lowest normalized peripheral clonal expansion, especially among CD8+ T cells. Which antigens the clonally expanded peripheral T cells were specific for was not determined. Low levels of normalized T-cell clonal expansion were also seen in some nonresponding patients.

The trial excluded patients who had a history of autoimmune disease or who were on systemic immunosuppression. Peripheral blood for TCR sequencing was collected from all dose cohorts at baseline, on cycle 4 day 1, and on cycle 7 day 1. The samples were taken from a phase I, first-in-human, multicenter, open-label dose-escalation trial of ivuxolimab. Adults with locally advanced or metastatic head and neck squamous cell, hepatocellular, melanoma or renal cell carcinoma were enrolled in the trial. Before TCR sequencing, CD4+ T cells and CD8+ T cells from peripheral blood were sorted into separate populations.

The sample in question was CD4+ or CD8+ T cells sorted from blood, obtained in a trial of the OX40 agonist ivuxolimab. The chain joins TRBV5-5 to TRBJ1-3; 8 bases in between match TRBD1. The TCR was taken from an adult with an advanced solid tumor such as melanoma, head and neck, liver or kidney cancer. The CDR3 protein sequence reads: CASSGSLTGVHSGNTIYF. The bases are TGTGCCAGCAGCGGGAGCCTGACAGGGGTCCACTCTGGAAACACCATATATTTT.